These 3 T cell receptor beta chains were all obtained from the same sample, sequenced in a study of blood T cell repertoires in COVID-19 (dated by TCRdb to between 2020 and 2021). Receptors were amplified or captured by the immunoSEQ multiplex PCR assay. TCRdb re-hosts the immuneACCESS table, in-frame sequences only. Its copies lack some clones; in the studies checked, an unresolved V gene accounts for under half of them, and the cause for the rest is not known. For this sample there are under 150,000 clones; 80% to 85% appear just once. The ten biggest clones cover approximately 4% of the sample. Sequencing was carried out using peripheral blood. These receptors came from a woman aged 60-75 years with acute or convalescent COVID-19.

This clone appeared a single time. The chain's CDR3 is CAWSRDNYGYTF. The DNA for the CDR3 is TGTGCCTGGAGCAGGGATAACTATGGCTACACCTTC. The rearrangement joins TRBV30 to TRBJ1-2; possible D gene TRBD1, 5 bases. Between the trimmed V and J ends, which lost 3 bases and 1 base, there was a span of 6 bases. The CDR3 totals 12 residues. Germline CDR1 reads GTSNPN; CDR2 reads SVGIG (reference sequence).

The chain carries TRBV4-1 and TRBJ1-2; 7 bases agree with TRBD1. V shed 3 bases, J shed 4 bases, and the junction held 11 bases outside the gene matches. The CDR3 is 16 amino acids. Germline V lookup: CDR1 MGHRA, CDR2 YSYEKL. In DNA form, the CDR3 reads TGCGCCAGCAGCCAGGCCTTGACAGGGTTGCGCTATGGCTACACCTTC. It yields the protein CASSQALTGLRYGYTF.

The chain carries TRBV3-1 (or the pseudogene TRBV3-2) and TRBJ2-1, with D unclear. This CDR3 comprises 18 residues. Germline lookup yields CDR1 LGHDT and CDR2 YNNKEL (reference sequence). Trimming pared 4 bases from V and 0 bases from J, leaving 19 bases between. The CDR3 is CASSRRFSSSISYNEQFF. The DNA of the CDR3 is TGTGCCAGCAGCCGAAGATTTAGTAGCTCAATCTCCTACAATGAGCAGTTCTTC.